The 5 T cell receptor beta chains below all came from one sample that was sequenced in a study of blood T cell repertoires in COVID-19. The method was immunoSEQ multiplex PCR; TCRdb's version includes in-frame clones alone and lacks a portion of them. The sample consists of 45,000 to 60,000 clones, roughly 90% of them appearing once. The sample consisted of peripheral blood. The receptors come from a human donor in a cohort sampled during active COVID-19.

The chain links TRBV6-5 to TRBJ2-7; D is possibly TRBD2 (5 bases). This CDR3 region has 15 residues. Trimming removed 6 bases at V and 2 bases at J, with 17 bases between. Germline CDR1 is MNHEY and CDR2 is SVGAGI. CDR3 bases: TGTGCCAGCAGCCTCCTCCGGGGTGAGACCTACGAGCAGTACTTC. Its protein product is CASSLLRGETYEQYF.

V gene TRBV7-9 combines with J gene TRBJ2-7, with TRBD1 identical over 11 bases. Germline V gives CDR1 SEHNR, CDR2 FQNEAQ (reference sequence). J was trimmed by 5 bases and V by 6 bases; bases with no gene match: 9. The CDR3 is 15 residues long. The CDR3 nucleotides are TGTGCCAGCAGTTCCGGACAGGGGGCTAGAAACGAGCAGTACTTC. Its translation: CASSSGQGARNEQYF.

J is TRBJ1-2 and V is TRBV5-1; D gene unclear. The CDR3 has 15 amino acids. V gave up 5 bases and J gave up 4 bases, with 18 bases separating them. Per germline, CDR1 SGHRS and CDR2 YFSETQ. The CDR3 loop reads CASSYGFGESYGYTF. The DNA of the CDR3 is TGCGCCAGCAGTTACGGGTTCGGGGAGAGCTATGGCTACACCTTC.

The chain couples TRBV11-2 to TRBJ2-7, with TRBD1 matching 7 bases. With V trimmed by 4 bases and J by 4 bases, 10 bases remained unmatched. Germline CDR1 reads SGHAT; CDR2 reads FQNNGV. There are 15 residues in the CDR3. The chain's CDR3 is CASSSLRDRTYEQYF. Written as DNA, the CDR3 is TGTGCCAGCAGCTCCCTTAGGGACAGAACATACGAGCAGTACTTC.

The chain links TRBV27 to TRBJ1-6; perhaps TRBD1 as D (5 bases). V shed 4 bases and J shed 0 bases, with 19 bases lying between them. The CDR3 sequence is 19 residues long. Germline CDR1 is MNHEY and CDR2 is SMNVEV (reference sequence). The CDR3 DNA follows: TGTGCCAGCAGTTCCGCGGGACTCAGGACTAGCTCCTATAATTCACCCCTCCACTTT. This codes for CASSSAGLRTSSYNSPLHF.